A single T cell receptor (beta chain) is shown here with its context. V shed 1 base and J 3 bases; nucleotides not matched to a gene: 8. In germline, CDR1 is LGHNA, CDR2 YNFKEQ. This CDR3 region has 18 residues. As originally analysed: Amplification from reference gene primers served as the basis for estimated nucleated cell counts. Data came from immunoSEQ multiplex PCR; TCRdb stores just in-frame clones and leaves some out. V and J calls and clone size follow that table, whereas D and trimming were derived from the DNA. In the table there are 300,000 or so clones, 87% of which are singletons. This record comes from a study of blood T cell repertoires in COVID-19. Study context: Both acute and convalescent COVID-19 samples were obtained from the United States, Italy and Spain. The cDNA or gDNA used as material had been derived from T cells, B-cell-depleted T cells, or PBMCs.

Sequencing used peripheral blood. This rearrangement joins TRBV4-2 to TRBJ2-7; 14 bases map to TRBD2. The TCR sequence derives from a middle-aged woman who had recovered from COVID-19. The CDR3 is CASSQGRTSGGPVYEQYF. For the CDR3, the DNA is TGTGCCAGCAGCCAAGGTCGGACTAGCGGGGGGCCAGTCTACGAGCAGTACTTC.